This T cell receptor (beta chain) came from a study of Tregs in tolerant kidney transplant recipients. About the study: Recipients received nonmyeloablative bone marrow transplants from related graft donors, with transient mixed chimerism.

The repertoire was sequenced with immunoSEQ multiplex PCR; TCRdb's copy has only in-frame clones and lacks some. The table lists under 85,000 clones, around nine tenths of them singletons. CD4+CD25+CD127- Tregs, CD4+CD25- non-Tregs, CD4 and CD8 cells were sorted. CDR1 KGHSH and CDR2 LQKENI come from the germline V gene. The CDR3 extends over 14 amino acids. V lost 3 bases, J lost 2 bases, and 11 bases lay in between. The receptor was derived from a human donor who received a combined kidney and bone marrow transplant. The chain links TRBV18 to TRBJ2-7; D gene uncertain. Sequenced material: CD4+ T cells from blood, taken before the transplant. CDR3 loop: CASSPLPTAYEQYF. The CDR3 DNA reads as TGTGCCAGCTCACCCCTCCCAACAGCCTACGAGCAGTACTTC.